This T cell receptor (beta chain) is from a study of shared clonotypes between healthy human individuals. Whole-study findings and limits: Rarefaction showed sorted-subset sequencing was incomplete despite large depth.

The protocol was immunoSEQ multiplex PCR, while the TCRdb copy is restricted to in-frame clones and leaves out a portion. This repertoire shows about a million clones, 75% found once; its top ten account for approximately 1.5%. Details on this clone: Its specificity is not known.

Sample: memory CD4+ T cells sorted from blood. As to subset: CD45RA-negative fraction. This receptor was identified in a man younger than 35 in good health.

The CDR3 nucleotides are TGTGCCAGCAGCTTAGGGACAGGGCCGAACACCGGGGAGCTGTTTTTT. Translating gives CASSLGTGPNTGELFF. The chain employs TRBV7-2 and TRBJ2-2; 8 nucleotides align to TRBD1. This CDR3 comprises 16 residues. V dropped 1 base and J dropped 0; count of bases not matched to a gene: 1. Germline V gene lookup returns CDR1 SGHTA and CDR2 FQGNSA.